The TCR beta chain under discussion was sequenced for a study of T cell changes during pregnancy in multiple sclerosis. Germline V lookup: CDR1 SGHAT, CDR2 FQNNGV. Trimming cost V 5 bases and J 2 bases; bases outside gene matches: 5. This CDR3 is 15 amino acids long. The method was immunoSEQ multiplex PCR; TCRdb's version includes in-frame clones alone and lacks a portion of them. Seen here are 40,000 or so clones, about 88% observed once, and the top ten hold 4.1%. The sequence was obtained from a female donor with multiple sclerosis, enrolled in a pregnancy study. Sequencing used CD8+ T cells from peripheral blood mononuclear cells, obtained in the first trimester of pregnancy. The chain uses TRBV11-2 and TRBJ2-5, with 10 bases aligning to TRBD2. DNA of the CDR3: TGTGCCAGCAGCCTAGCGGGGGAGTATCAAGAGACCCAGTACTTC. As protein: CASSLAGEYQETQYF.